Presented here are 14 T cell receptor beta chains from one specimen sequenced in a study of OX40 agonist ivuxolimab in advanced cancers. Clones were sequenced by immunoSEQ multiplex PCR, and TCRdb holds only the in-frame ones, with some missing. This repertoire shows some 77,000 clones, roughly 85% found once; its top ten account for roughly 2.2%. The input for sequencing was CD4+ or CD8+ T cells sorted from blood, taken in a trial of the OX40 agonist ivuxolimab. These receptors were obtained from an adult with an advanced solid tumor such as melanoma, head and neck, liver or kidney cancer.

This clone was found once. J is TRBJ2-7 and V is TRBV6-6; D remains unclear. Trimming removed 7 bases at V and 0 bases at J, with 10 bases between. This CDR3 comprises 13 residues. Germline V CDR1 and CDR2: MNHNY, SVGAGI (reference sequence). CDR3 sequence: CASTGFPSYEQYF. In nucleotides, the CDR3 is TGTGCCAGCACTGGGTTCCCCTCCTACGAGCAGTACTTC.

The rearrangement links TRBV6-1 to TRBJ1-1, with unresolved D. The CDR3 loop spans 14 amino acids. Per germline, CDR1 MNHNS and CDR2 SASEGT. V lost 5 bases to trimming and J lost 1 base, with 11 bases between them. The CDR3 coding sequence is TGTGCCAGCAGTCCGACACCTCCGAACACTGAAGCTTTCTTT. Its protein product is CASSPTPPNTEAFF.

The chain recombines TRBV18 with TRBJ1-2; D not resolved. The CDR3 length is 14 residues. In germline, CDR1 is KGHSH, CDR2 LQKENI. The V end lost 0 bases, the J end lost 4 bases, and 9 bases lay between the germline ends. DNA of the CDR3: TGTGCCAGCTCACCACCGACGATGAGCTATGGCTACACCTTC. Translating it yields CASSPPTMSYGYTF. The variable domain in full, with the rest retrieved from reference TRBV18 and TRBJ1-2, is NAGVMQNPRHLVRRRGQEARLRCSPMKGHSHVYWYRQLPEEGLKFMVYLQKENIIDESGMPKERFSAEFPKEGPSILRIQQVVRGDSAAYFCASSPPTMSYGYTFGSGTRLTVV.

J is TRBJ2-1 and V is TRBV9; 8 nucleotides align to TRBD2. Trimming took 4 bases from V and 3 from J; bases not matched to a gene: 6. Germline V gene lookup returns CDR1 SGDLS and CDR2 YYNGEE. This CDR3 is built from 15 residues. DNA for the CDR3: TGTGCCAGCAGCTTCGGACTAGCTCACTACAATGAGCAGTTCTTC. This sequence encodes CASSFGLAHYNEQFF.

The chain uses TRBV7-3 and TRBJ2-5; TRBD2 is a possible D gene (6 bases). Germline CDR1 is SGHTA and CDR2 is FQGTGA. V lost 0 bases and J 5 bases, leaving 16 bases between the germline ends. This CDR3 is built from 16 residues. This CDR3 is CASSLTNLGGLETQYF. In DNA form, the CDR3 reads TGTGCCAGCAGCTTAACCAACTTGGGGGGTTTGGAGACCCAGTACTTC.

The rearrangement joins TRBV6-1 to TRBJ1-2; the D is unclear. This CDR3 spans 14 amino acids. V was clipped by 8 bases and J by 0 bases, with 13 bases between them. CDR1 and CDR2 (germline): MNHNS, SASEGT. The CDR3 DNA is TGTGCCAGCGTCTTTGGCAGGTCTAACTATGGCTACACCTTC. Protein: CASVFGRSNYGYTF.

The V gene is TRBV18, the J gene TRBJ2-5; D ambiguous. CDR1 KGHSH and CDR2 LQKENI come from the germline V gene. Trimming cost V 3 bases and J 5 bases, with 19 bases left between them. The CDR3 length is 16 residues. CDR3 loop: CASSPPTENARETQYF. CDR3 in DNA: TGTGCCAGCTCACCGCCCACAGAGAACGCGAGGGAGACCCAGTACTTC. Variable domain in full (rest from reference TRBV18 and TRBJ2-5): NAGVMQNPRHLVRRRGQEARLRCSPMKGHSHVYWYRQLPEEGLKFMVYLQKENIIDESGMPKERFSAEFPKEGPSILRIQQVVRGDSAAYFCASSPPTENARETQYFGPGTRLLVL.

The chain's CDR3 is CASRVSGAIQYF. The CDR3 DNA sequence: TGTGCCAGCAGAGTTAGCGGAGCCATTCAGTACTTC. This chain connects TRBV2 to TRBJ2-4; a possible D gene is TRBD2 (6 bases). V was cut by 6 bases and J by 9 bases, with 12 bases left in between. CDR1 is SNHLY, CDR2 FYNNEI, per germline. This CDR3 contains 12 residues.

This clone is medium-sized within its sample. This specimen includes other DNA sequences encoding the same CDR3. The V and J genes are TRBV5-8 and TRBJ1-5; 8 nucleotides agree with TRBD1. Per the germline V gene, CDR1 is SGHTS and CDR2 is YDEGEE. The CDR3 has 15 residues. V lost 0 bases to trimming and J lost 7 bases; unmatched junction nucleotides: 6. CDR3 nucleotides: TGTGCCAGCAGCTTGGGACAGGGGTTCAGGCAGCCCCAGCATTTT. It translates to CASSLGQGFRQPQHF.

The V and J genes are TRBV5-1 and TRBJ1-1; D not certain. Germline V lookup: CDR1 SGHRS, CDR2 YFSETQ. V was trimmed by 7 bases and J by 7 bases, leaving 17 bases between them. This CDR3 spans 13 amino acids. This CDR3 reads CASRREGIDEAFF. The CDR3 coding sequence is TGCGCCAGCCGGAGAGAGGGTATCGATGAAGCTTTCTTT.

The CDR3 DNA sequence: TGTGCCAGCAGATCCGGGACGGATACAACTAATGAAAAACTGTTTTTT. It yields the protein CASRSGTDTTNEKLFF. V is TRBV2 and J is TRBJ1-4, with D possibly matching TRBD1 (5 bases). Germline CDR1 is SNHLY and CDR2 is FYNNEI. The CDR3 spans 16 residues. Trimming removed 6 bases from V and 0 bases from J, with 14 bases in between.

The chain links TRBV7-8 to TRBJ2-3; unclear D gene. The V and J ends lost 2 bases and 9 bases respectively, with 12 bases between them. Germline lookup yields CDR1 SGHVS and CDR2 FQNEAQ. The CDR3 is 13 amino acids. The CDR3 bases are TGTGCCAGCAGCTTACCCCGACTCGAGACGCAGTATTTT. Protein: CASSLPRLETQYF.

In its sample, this clone was seen a few times. This chain joins TRBV5-5 and TRBJ2-7; 15 bases fit TRBD2. The V gene's germline CDR1 is SGHKS and CDR2 YYEKEE (reference sequence). J was trimmed by 6 bases and V by 5 bases; bases with no gene match: 15. This CDR3 region has 18 residues. The CDR3 spells CASSRTSGRALFLSEQYF. For the CDR3, the DNA is TGTGCCAGCAGTAGGACTAGCGGGAGGGCCCTGTTTCTCTCCGAGCAGTACTTC.

The chain is built from TRBV5-6 and TRBJ2-3; 13 bases line up with TRBD2. V gave up 5 bases and J gave up 2 bases; unmatched junction bases: 11. The CDR3 consists of 18 residues. CDR1 is SGHDT and CDR2 is YYEEEE in the germline V gene. The CDR3 protein is CASRLELAGGLYTDTQYF. The CDR3 region has the DNA TGTGCCAGCAGACTCGAACTAGCGGGGGGGTTGTACACAGATACGCAGTATTTT.